This record covers a single T cell receptor beta chain. Its cognate antigen is unknown. The data were obtained in a study of response to subunit inactivated influenza vaccine. The CDR3 totals 12 residues. The germline CDR1 and CDR2 sequences are SGHTA and FQGNSA. V gave up 7 bases and J gave up 6 bases, with 9 bases separating them. A single record per CDR3 protein comes from TCRdb applying MiXCR to the RT-PCR reads. Here the sample spans hundreds of thousands of distinct CDR3 sequences, 15% to 20% being singletons. General observations from the study: It was suggested by the authors that few new T cells are recruited by each seasonal influenza vaccination.

The receptor's source is a man aged 45-69 years who received an inactivated influenza vaccine. The chain employs TRBV7-2 and TRBJ2-2, with D perhaps matching TRBD1 or TRBD2 (5 bases each). The sequencing here drew on CD4+ T cells sorted from PBMCs, taken less than 30 months after vaccination. CDR3 residues: CASKRDAGELFF. CDR3 bases: TGTGCCAGCAAAAGGGACGCCGGGGAGCTGTTTTTT.